Each of the 12 T cell receptor beta chains below was sequenced from the same sample in a study of T cell repertoires in cytomegalovirus infection. One entry per CDR3 protein, called by TCRdb with MiXCR from the reads. The sample holds about 310,000 distinct CDR3 sequences, about 9.2% seen once. The sample was PBMCs. Receptors originate from a human donor in good health (CMV status not recorded). Some clones in this sample may be carry-over from other donors' samples.

This clonotype was observed at least ten times. The chain is built from TRBV28 and TRBJ2-7, with 9 bases lining up with TRBD1. Per the germline V gene, CDR1 is MDHEN and CDR2 is SYDVKM. V shed 5 bases and J 2 bases; nucleotides not matched to a gene: 10. The CDR3 is 16 amino acids. The CDR3 here is CASSGRGTGIAYEQYF. CDR3 DNA: TGTGCCAGCAGTGGCAGAGGGACAGGGATCGCCTACGAGCAGTACTTC.

The chain carries TRBV7-3 and TRBJ2-1; 8 positions match TRBD2. This CDR3 has 16 amino acids. Trimming removed 1 base from V and 7 bases from J; junction bases left unmatched: 9. Germline loops: CDR1 SGHTA, CDR2 FQGTGA. In DNA, the CDR3 is TGTGCCAGCAGCTTAAGGTTCGGGGGGGGCCAAAATGAGCAGTTCTTC. It yields the protein CASSLRFGGGQNEQFF.

This clonotype came up many times. The chain joins TRBV7-2 to TRBJ2-2; possibly TRBD2 for D (5 bases). The germline V gene encodes CDR1 SGHTA and CDR2 FQGNSA. The CDR3 extends over 16 amino acids. Deletions cut 3 bases from V and 6 bases from J, with 17 bases between. The CDR3 DNA is TGTGCCAGCAGCTTGATCAGCGGTCGTTGGGCCGGGGAGCTGTTTTTT. Its translation: CASSLISGRWAGELFF.

The rearrangement uses TRBV2 and TRBJ2-2, with TRBD1 as a possible D gene (5 bases). The CDR3 extends over 14 amino acids. V dropped 5 bases and J dropped 0 bases, with 7 bases sitting between them. Germline V gene lookup returns CDR1 SNHLY and CDR2 FYNNEI. The CDR3, as DNA: TGTGCCAGCAGTTTGACAGCGAACACCGGGGAGCTGTTTTTT. It yields the protein CASSLTANTGELFF.

This clonotype was counted ten times or more. This chain joins TRBV7-9 and TRBJ2-2, with D perhaps given as TRBD1 or TRBD2 (5 bases each). V lost 5 bases, J lost 3 bases, and 16 bases lay in between. CDR1 is SEHNR and CDR2 is FQNEAQ in the germline V gene (reference sequence). CDR3 length: 16 amino acids. CDR3 sequence reads: CASSPREGRYTGELFF. The CDR3 nucleotides are TGTGCCAGCAGCCCGCGAGAGGGGCGCTACACCGGGGAGCTGTTTTTT.

This clonotype was seen only a few times. The chain is built from TRBV12-3 or TRBV12-4 and TRBJ1-1, with D unclear. V dropped 4 bases and J dropped 1 base, with 10 bases sitting between them. The CDR3 spans 14 residues. The CDR3 here is CASSSIRRNTEAFF. The CDR3 nucleotides are TGTGCCAGCAGTTCAATCAGGAGGAACACTGAAGCTTTCTTT.

This clonotype came up many times. The V call is TRBV24-1, the J call TRBJ2-5, with D possibly matching TRBD1 (6 bases). Germline CDR1 and CDR2: KGHDR and SFDVKD. The CDR3 covers 13 residues. V shed 11 bases and J shed 1 base, with 13 bases lying between them. The CDR3 nucleotides are TGTGCCAGTGACGGGACACGCCAAGAGACCCAGTACTTC. It specifies CASDGTRQETQYF.

The sample holds many counts of this clonotype. The CDR3 here is CASSSNQGFEKLFF. The CDR3 nucleotides are TGTGCCAGCAGCTCTAACCAGGGTTTTGAAAAACTGTTTTTT. The V and J genes are TRBV7-2 and TRBJ1-4; the D gene is possibly TRBD1 (5 bases). The CDR3 has 14 amino acids. V was clipped by 4 bases and J by 7 bases, with 13 bases between them. From germline, CDR1 is SGHTA and CDR2 FQGNSA.

This clonotype has ten or more counts. The V call is TRBV7-2, the J call TRBJ2-5; maybe TRBD2 (6 bases). Trimming cost V 4 bases and J 4 bases, with 10 bases left between them. This CDR3 contains 13 residues. Germline loops: CDR1 SGHTA, CDR2 FQGNSA. The DNA for the CDR3 is TGTGCCAGCAGCTCGACCGGGGGAGAGACCCAGTACTTC. This sequence encodes CASSSTGGETQYF.

The chain is built from TRBV20-1 and TRBJ2-7; no clear D. The CDR3 covers 13 residues. Looked up from germline, CDR1 is DFQATT and CDR2 is SNEGSKA (reference sequence). With 6 bases removed from V and 5 bases from J, the gap between germline ends came to 17 bases. CDR3: CSAHFGLTDEQYV. The CDR3 bases are TGCAGTGCCCACTTCGGTTTGACGGACGAGCAGTACGTC.

As to this clonotype: This may be a read error, as it is one base from a much larger clone. V is TRBV20-1 and J is TRBJ2-1; 9 positions agree with TRBD2. The CDR3 has 15 amino acids. Germline CDR1 reads DFQATT; CDR2 reads SNEGSKA (reference sequence). The CDR3 coding sequence is TGCAGTGCTCCCGGGACTAGCAAAACCTACAATGATCAGTTCTTC. This sequence encodes CSAPGTSKTYNDQFF.

In its sample, this clonotype was seen many times. The chain couples TRBV7-2 to TRBJ1-1; D may be TRBD1 (5 bases). Germline V gene lookup returns CDR1 SGHTA and CDR2 FQGNSA. The germline V and J ends were trimmed by 0 bases and 0 bases, with 14 bases remaining between them. CDR3 length equals 17 residues. CDR3 amino acids: CASSLAPGDEVNTEAFF. The CDR3 DNA is TGTGCCAGCAGCTTAGCTCCCGGGGACGAGGTGAACACTGAAGCTTTCTTT.